This T cell receptor (beta chain) emerged from a study of molecular identifiers for immune sequencing clone quantification. Study observations and caveats: Clonotypes surpassing 20 RNA copies contained over 98% of effector molecules, versus under 1% in naive cells. Barcode collisions between identical TCR molecules could shrink estimates of highly expanded clone sizes. Reportedly, one cell's Jurkat TCR RNA was detected within 1,100,000 naive CD8 cells.

The CDR3 spans 14 residues. Germline V gives CDR1 SGDLS, CDR2 YYNGEE. Trimming shortened V by 3 bases and J by 8 bases, and 17 bases separated the two germline ends. This clonotype was observed at least ten times. Its matching antigen is unknown. Naive CD8 T cells were sorted as CD8+CD4-CCR7+CD45RA+. TCRdb called the PCR reads again in MiXCR, with one record for every CDR3 protein. The top ten clones hold around 0.74% of a sample with around 320,000 distinct CDR3 sequences, over 20% of them seen once. The J gene is TRBJ1-1, the V gene TRBV9, with TRBD1 as a possible D gene (5 bases). The source is a human donor in good health. Some libraries in this study had Jurkat cell RNA spiked in. Specimen: naive CD8+ T cells from blood, with Jurkat cell RNA spiked in. Subset here: FACS-sorted CD8+CD4-CCR7+CD45RA+ naive T cells. CDR3 nucleotide sequence: TGTGCCAGCAGCGAAACCGACAGCTTTAAAGAAGCTTTCTTT. The encoded protein is CASSETDSFKEAFF.